The 28 T cell receptor beta chains given below trace back to one sample, sequenced in a study of response to subunit inactivated influenza vaccine. MiXCR was run by TCRdb on the RT-PCR reads, yielding one entry per CDR3 protein. This table holds 550,000 to 800,000 distinct CDR3 sequences, roughly 14% found once. The sample was PBMCs from blood, taken 11 to 12 days after vaccination. The receptor set was obtained from a man in his fifties who received an inactivated influenza vaccine.

The chain links TRBV20-1 to TRBJ2-5; TRBD2 agrees at 13 bases. The V gene's germline CDR1 is DFQATT and CDR2 SNEGSKA (reference sequence). This CDR3 is 15 amino acids long. J was trimmed by 3 bases and V by 4 bases; bases with no gene match: 5. CDR3 loop: CSATRGLAGEETQYF. The CDR3 DNA follows: TGCAGTGCTACCCGAGGACTAGCGGGGGAAGAGACCCAGTACTTC.

This clonotype has more than one count but fewer than ten. V gene TRBV24-1 combines with J gene TRBJ1-4, with D tentatively TRBD1 (5 bases). The germline V gene has CDR1 KGHDR and CDR2 SFDVKD. Trimming shortened V by 3 bases and J by 2 bases, and 12 bases separated the two germline ends. The CDR3 is 16 amino acids. This chain's CDR3 is CATSDGGIQTNEKLFF. The CDR3 region has the DNA TGTGCCACCAGTGATGGGGGGATCCAGACTAATGAAAAACTGTTTTTT.

This clonotype was recorded at least ten times. V and J are TRBV18 and TRBJ2-1; D might be TRBD1 (5 bases). Between the trimmed V and J ends, which lost 2 bases and 6 bases, there was a span of 11 bases. The CDR3 runs 14 residues. From germline, CDR1 is KGHSH and CDR2 LQKENI. The CDR3 protein is CASSPKHRSNEQFF. The CDR3 DNA is TGTGCCAGCTCACCAAAACACAGGAGCAATGAGCAGTTCTTC. The full variable domain, in which reference TRBV18 and TRBJ2-1 provide the parts outside the CDR3, is NAGVMQNPRHLVRRRGQEARLRCSPMKGHSHVYWYRQLPEEGLKFMVYLQKENIIDESGMPKERFSAEFPKEGPSILRIQQVVRGDSAAYFCASSPKHRSNEQFFGPGTRLTVL.

The J gene is TRBJ2-1, the V gene TRBV24-1; TRBD1 matches 9 bases. CDR3 length: 16 amino acids. CDR1 is KGHDR and CDR2 is SFDVKD in the germline V gene. After removal of 6 bases from V and 5 bases from J, the junction contained 10 bases not matched to a gene. For the CDR3, the DNA is TGTGCCACCAGTACGGCCGGGACAGGGACTGACAATGAGCAGTTCTTC. Protein sequence: CATSTAGTGTDNEQFF.

This clonotype was seen a few times. The rearrangement links TRBV10-3 to TRBJ2-3; 11 bases align to TRBD2. Germline V gives CDR1 ENHRY, CDR2 SYGVKD. With V trimmed by 0 bases and J by 1 base, 3 bases remained unmatched. This CDR3 region has 17 residues. The CDR3 protein is CAISESMTSGGTDTQYF. DNA for the CDR3: TGTGCCATCAGTGAGTCGATGACTAGCGGGGGCACAGATACGCAGTATTTT.

This clonotype has only a few counts. Here the CDR3 reads CASSPSSNTEAFF. The CDR3 DNA is TGTGCCAGCTCACCGTCGTCGAACACTGAAGCTTTCTTT. V and J are TRBV18 and TRBJ1-1, with D hard to call. Looked up from germline, CDR1 is KGHSH and CDR2 is LQKENI. There are 13 residues in the CDR3. Deletions cut 3 bases from V and 1 base from J, with 6 bases between.

This clonotype occurred a few times. The DNA of the CDR3 is TGTGCCAGCAGCTTAGCCACAGGGGCCGGTGCGACTGAAGCTTTCTTT. Protein: CASSLATGAGATEAFF. This chain links TRBV7-9 with TRBJ1-1; 7 nucleotides align to TRBD1. With 0 bases clipped from V and 5 bases from J, the junction kept 9 bases outside the gene matches. The CDR3 loop spans 16 amino acids. The V gene's germline CDR1 is SEHNR and CDR2 FQNEAQ (reference sequence).

The V and J genes are TRBV7-8 and TRBJ2-7; 8 bases fit TRBD1. The CDR3 has 15 amino acids. Germline lookup yields CDR1 SGHVS and CDR2 FQNEAQ. J was trimmed by 9 bases and V by 0 bases; bases with no gene match: 10. This CDR3 is CASSLAGTGGGGQYF. CDR3 nucleotides: TGTGCCAGCAGCTTAGCGGGGACAGGTGGGGGCGGGCAGTACTTC.

In its sample, this clonotype was seen a few times. The chain has TRBV12-3 or TRBV12-4 and TRBJ1-4; no firm D call. The CDR3 loop spans 15 amino acids. Trimming left V 5 bases short and J 6 bases short, with 16 bases between. The CDR3 bases are TGTGCCAGCAGTCCCCAGACACGCTCGCATGAAAAACTGTTTTTT. It is translated as CASSPQTRSHEKLFF.

The sample holds a few counts of this clonotype. The CDR3 coding sequence is TGTGCCAGCAGTTACTCGCGGGACAGGGGGACCTACGAGCAGTACTTC. This sequence encodes CASSYSRDRGTYEQYF. The chain uses TRBV6-5 and TRBJ2-7, with 11 bases matching TRBD1. Trimming cost V 0 bases and J 2 bases; bases outside gene matches: 3. CDR1 and CDR2 from the germline V gene are MNHEY and SVGAGI. The CDR3 consists of 16 residues.

This clonotype was seen only a few times. This rearrangement joins TRBV7-2 to TRBJ2-3; a possible D gene is TRBD1 (6 bases). Trimming removed 3 bases at V and 4 bases at J, with 11 bases between. Germline V CDR1 and CDR2: SGHTA, FQGNSA. This CDR3 comprises 14 residues. In nucleotides, the CDR3 is TGTGCCAGCAGCTTCGGGACAAGGGCAGATACGCAGTATTTT. It is translated as CASSFGTRADTQYF.

This clonotype was recorded a few times. This chain uses TRBV4-3 with TRBJ2-7; unclear D gene. Trimming shortened V by 0 bases and J by 3 bases, and 9 bases separated the two germline ends. CDR3 length: 14 amino acids. Germline V CDR1 and CDR2: LGHNA, YSLEER. DNA for the CDR3: TGCGCCAGCAGCCAAGATCAGGATTACTACGAGCAGTACTTC. Amino acid sequence: CASSQDQDYYEQYF.

The gene calls are TRBV6-5 and TRBJ2-5, with TRBD2 matching 11 bases. The CDR3 has 19 amino acids. Trimming took 2 bases from V and 0 from J; bases not matched to a gene: 11. From germline, CDR1 is MNHEY and CDR2 SVGAGI. The CDR3 DNA reads as TGTGCCAGCAGTTACCCTCTGAGGGGGACTAGCGGAAACCAAGAGACCCAGTACTTC. It translates to CASSYPLRGTSGNQETQYF.

This clonotype has only a few counts. The CDR3 nucleotides are TGTGCCAGCAGCTACAGGGTTGTCACTGAAGCTTTCTTT. It yields the protein CASSYRVVTEAFF. The rearrangement joins TRBV28 to TRBJ1-1; TRBD1 is a possible D gene (6 bases). CDR1 and CDR2 from the germline V gene are MDHEN and SYDVKM. CDR3 length: 13 residues. V was shortened by 6 bases and J by 4 bases, with 12 bases between the two germline ends.

The chain links TRBV10-3 to TRBJ2-5, with a tentative D call TRBD1 (6 bases). This CDR3 comprises 13 residues. Trimming pared 5 bases from V and 5 bases from J, leaving 12 bases between. Germline CDR1 and CDR2: ENHRY and SYGVKD. The CDR3 loop is CAISLQGSETQYF. The CDR3 nucleotides are TGTGCCATCAGTTTACAGGGTAGTGAGACCCAGTACTTC.

The chain uses TRBV12-3 or TRBV12-4 and TRBJ1-1, with D perhaps TRBD1 (6 bases). This CDR3 comprises 12 residues. V was trimmed by 8 bases and J by 8 bases, leaving 15 bases between them. DNA of the CDR3: TGTGCCAGCCGGACAATGAGGGGGGAAGCTTTCTTT. It encodes CASRTMRGEAFF.

A few counts support this clonotype. The chain links TRBV6-2 or TRBV6-3 to TRBJ2-1; no clear D. CDR3 length equals 16 residues. Germline CDR1 is MNHEY and CDR2 is SVGEGT. Trimming took off 0 bases at V and 4 bases at J, with 13 bases between the two ends. The CDR3 region has the DNA TGTGCCAGCAGTTACTCGAAGGCAGCGTTTTACAATGAGCAGTTCTTC. Translating gives CASSYSKAAFYNEQFF.

A few counts support this clonotype. This chain joins TRBV29-1 and TRBJ2-7, with D uncertain. V shed 4 bases and J shed 3 bases, with 7 bases lying between them. This CDR3 region has 11 residues. Germline CDR1 reads SQVTM; CDR2 reads ANQGSEA. CDR3: CSVAHDYEQYF. CDR3 DNA sequence: TGCAGCGTTGCACACGACTACGAGCAGTACTTC.

This chain uses TRBV19 with TRBJ1-5, with no clear D. The germline V and J ends were trimmed by 4 bases and 4 bases, with 11 bases remaining between them. The CDR3 has 14 residues. Germline lookup yields CDR1 LNHDA and CDR2 SQIVND (reference sequence). Here the CDR3 reads CASSTRHSNQPQHF. The CDR3 nucleotides are TGTGCCAGTAGTACGAGACATTCTAATCAGCCCCAGCATTTT.

This clonotype was recorded a few times. The rearrangement uses TRBV20-1 and TRBJ2-7, with 12 bases fitting TRBD1. The V gene end was trimmed by 1 base and the J gene end by 6 bases; junction bases not matched to a gene: 7. The CDR3 runs 15 residues. Germline CDR1 and CDR2: DFQATT and SNEGSKA (reference sequence). The CDR3 DNA reads TGCAGTGCTAGAGTCCTCGGGACAGGGGGCTCCGAGCAGTACTTC. This translates into CSARVLGTGGSEQYF.

J is TRBJ1-2 and V is TRBV6-5; TRBD1 might be the D (6 bases). V was pared by 0 bases and J by 4 bases, with 15 bases between. CDR1 and CDR2 from the germline V gene are MNHEY and SVGAGI. The CDR3 consists of 16 residues. The CDR3 bases are TGTGCCAGCAGTTACTCACCGGGGGGGCCCTTCTATGGCTACACCTTC. It yields the protein CASSYSPGGPFYGYTF.

This clonotype was counted only a few times. The V call is TRBV10-3, the J call TRBJ1-1; TRBD1 might be the D (6 bases). The CDR3 is made up of 13 amino acids. Trimming stripped 6 bases from V and 3 bases from J, with 11 bases between. The V gene's germline CDR1 is ENHRY and CDR2 SYGVKD. The CDR3 reads CAIRNREDTEAFF. DNA of the CDR3: TGTGCCATCAGGAACAGGGAGGACACTGAAGCTTTCTTT.

This clonotype was observed a few times. This chain uses TRBV7-2 with TRBJ1-1; TRBD1 might be the D (6 bases). The CDR3 runs to 14 residues. Germline values: CDR1 SGHTA, CDR2 FQGNSA. Trimming removed 5 bases at V and 1 base at J, with 11 bases between. As DNA, the CDR3 is TGTGCCAGCAGCCTACAGGGACAGAACACTGAAGCTTTCTTT. Amino acid sequence: CASSLQGQNTEAFF.

This clonotype was found many times. The chain employs TRBV30 and TRBJ2-2; 7 bases map to TRBD2. This CDR3 is 13 amino acids long. J lost 8 bases, V lost 2 bases, and 5 bases had no gene match. Germline CDR1 GTSNPN, CDR2 SVGIG (reference sequence). CDR3 nucleotide sequence: TGTGCCTGGAGTCGGACTAGTGGAGGGGAGCTGTTTTTT. Its protein product is CAWSRTSGGELFF.

J is TRBJ2-7 and V is TRBV7-2; the match to TRBD2 covers 10 bases. Germline V CDR1 and CDR2: SGHTA, FQGNSA. Unmatched junction bases numbered 5, after V lost 3 bases and J lost 0 bases. This CDR3 region has 16 residues. The CDR3 is CASSLELAGPSYEQYF. The CDR3 nucleotides read TGTGCCAGCAGCTTGGAACTAGCGGGACCCTCCTACGAGCAGTACTTC.

The chain uses TRBV11-1 and TRBJ2-7; TRBD2 aligns across 9 bases. V shed 0 bases, J shed 1 base, and the junction held 7 bases outside the gene matches. CDR3 length equals 17 residues. Germline CDR1 and CDR2: SGHAT and FQDESV (reference sequence). This CDR3 reads CASSLAPWLAGSYEQYF. CDR3 nucleotide sequence: TGTGCCAGCAGCTTAGCCCCCTGGCTAGCGGGGTCCTACGAGCAGTACTTC. The whole variable domain, filled in from reference TRBV11-1 and TRBJ2-7, reads EAEVAQSPRYKITEKSQAVAFWCDPISGHATLYWYRQILGQGPELLVQFQDESVVDDSQLPKDRFSAERLKGVDSTLKIQPAELGDSAMYLCASSLAPWLAGSYEQYFGPGTRLTVT.

This clonotype turned up a few times. The CDR3, as DNA: TGTGCCAGCCGATTCGCGGACCGGCGGAATACGCAGTATTTT. Residues: CASRFADRRNTQYF. This chain connects TRBV12-3 or TRBV12-4 to TRBJ2-3, with no clear D. CDR3 length: 14 amino acids. The V and J ends lost 8 bases and 7 bases respectively, with 19 bases between them.

This clonotype turned up a few times. The chain links TRBV18 to TRBJ2-7; D gene unclear. CDR3 length: 14 residues. Germline V gene sequence: CDR1 KGHSH, CDR2 LQKENI. V lost 2 bases, J lost 0 bases, and 8 bases lay in between. CDR3 DNA: TGTGCCAGCTCACCATTGGCGAGCTCCTACGAGCAGTACTTC. Encoded protein: CASSPLASSYEQYF. The full variable domain, with the rest looked up from reference TRBV18 and TRBJ2-7, is NAGVMQNPRHLVRRRGQEARLRCSPMKGHSHVYWYRQLPEEGLKFMVYLQKENIIDESGMPKERFSAEFPKEGPSILRIQQVVRGDSAAYFCASSPLASSYEQYFGPGTRLTVT.